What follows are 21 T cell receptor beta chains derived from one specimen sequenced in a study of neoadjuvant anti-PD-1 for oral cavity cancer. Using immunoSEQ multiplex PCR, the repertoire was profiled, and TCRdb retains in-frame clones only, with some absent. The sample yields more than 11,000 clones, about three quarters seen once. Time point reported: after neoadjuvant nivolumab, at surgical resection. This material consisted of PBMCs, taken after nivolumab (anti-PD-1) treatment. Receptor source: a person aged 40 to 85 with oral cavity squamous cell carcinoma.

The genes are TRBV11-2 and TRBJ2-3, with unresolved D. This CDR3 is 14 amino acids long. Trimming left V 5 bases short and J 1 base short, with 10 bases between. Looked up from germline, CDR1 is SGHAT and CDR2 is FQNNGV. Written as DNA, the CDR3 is TGTGCCAGCAGCATCTTGATCGGCACAGATACGCAGTATTTT. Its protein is CASSILIGTDTQYF. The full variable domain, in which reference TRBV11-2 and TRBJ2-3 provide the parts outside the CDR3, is EAGVAQSPRYKIIEKRQSVAFWCNPISGHATLYWYQQILGQGPKLLIQFQNNGVVDDSQLPKDRFSAERLKGVDSTLKIQPAKLEDSAVYLCASSILIGTDTQYFGPGTRLTVL.

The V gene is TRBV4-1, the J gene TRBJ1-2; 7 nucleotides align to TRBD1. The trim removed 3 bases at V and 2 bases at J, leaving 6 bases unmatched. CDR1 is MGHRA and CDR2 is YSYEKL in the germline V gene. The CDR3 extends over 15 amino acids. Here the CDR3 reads CASSQIQGTNYGYTF. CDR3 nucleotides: TGCGCCAGCAGCCAGATACAGGGGACGAACTATGGCTACACCTTC.

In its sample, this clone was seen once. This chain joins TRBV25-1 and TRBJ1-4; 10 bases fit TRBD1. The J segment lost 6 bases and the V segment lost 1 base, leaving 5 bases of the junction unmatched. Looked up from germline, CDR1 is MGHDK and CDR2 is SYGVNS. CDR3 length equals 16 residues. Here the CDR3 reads CASSELGQGIDEKLFF. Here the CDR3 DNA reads TGTGCCAGCAGTGAATTGGGACAGGGGATCGATGAAAAACTGTTTTTT.

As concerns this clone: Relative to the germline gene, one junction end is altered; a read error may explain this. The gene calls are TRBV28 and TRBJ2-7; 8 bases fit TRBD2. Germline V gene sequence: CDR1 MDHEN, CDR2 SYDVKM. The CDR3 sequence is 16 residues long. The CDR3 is CASSTVRLANNYVQYF. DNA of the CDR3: TGTGCCAGCAGTACCGTCCGACTAGCGAATAACTACGTGCAGTACTTC.

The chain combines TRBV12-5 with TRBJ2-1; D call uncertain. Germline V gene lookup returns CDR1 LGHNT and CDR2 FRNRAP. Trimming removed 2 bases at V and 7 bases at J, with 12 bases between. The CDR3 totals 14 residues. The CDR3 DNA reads TGTGCTAGTGGTTTGACCCCCAGTGGGAATGAGCAGTTCTTC. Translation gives CASGLTPSGNEQFF.

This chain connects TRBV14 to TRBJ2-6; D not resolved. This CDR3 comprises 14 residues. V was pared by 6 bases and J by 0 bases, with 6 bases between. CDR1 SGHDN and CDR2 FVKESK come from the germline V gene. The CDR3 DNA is TGTGCCAGCAGGGAGACCTCTGGGGCCAACGTCCTGACTTTC. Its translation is CASRETSGANVLTF. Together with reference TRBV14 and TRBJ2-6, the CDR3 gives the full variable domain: EAGVTQFPSHSVIEKGQTVTLRCDPISGHDNLYWYRRVMGKEIKFLLHFVKESKQDESGMPNNRFLAERTGGTYSTLKVQPAELEDSGVYFCASRETSGANVLTFGAGSRLTVL.

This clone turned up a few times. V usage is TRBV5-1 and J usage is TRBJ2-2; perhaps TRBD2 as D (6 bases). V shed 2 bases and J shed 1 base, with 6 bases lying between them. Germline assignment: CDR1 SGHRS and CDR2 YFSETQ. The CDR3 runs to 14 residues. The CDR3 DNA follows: TGCGCCAGCAGCTTAGCGGGGAACACCGGGGAGCTGTTTTTT. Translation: CASSLAGNTGELFF.

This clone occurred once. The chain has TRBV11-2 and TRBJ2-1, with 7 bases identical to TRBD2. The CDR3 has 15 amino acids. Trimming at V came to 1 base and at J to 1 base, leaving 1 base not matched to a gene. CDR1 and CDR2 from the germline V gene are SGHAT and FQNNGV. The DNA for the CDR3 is TGTGCCAGCAGCTTAGGAGCGGGATCCTACAATGAGCAGTTCTTC. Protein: CASSLGAGSYNEQFF.

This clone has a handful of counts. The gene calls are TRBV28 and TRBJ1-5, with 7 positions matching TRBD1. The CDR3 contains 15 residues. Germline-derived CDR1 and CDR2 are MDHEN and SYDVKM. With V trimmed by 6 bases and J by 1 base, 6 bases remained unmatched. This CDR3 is CASRPSGGSNQPQHF. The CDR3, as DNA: TGTGCCAGCAGGCCTTCAGGGGGAAGCAATCAGCCCCAGCATTTT.

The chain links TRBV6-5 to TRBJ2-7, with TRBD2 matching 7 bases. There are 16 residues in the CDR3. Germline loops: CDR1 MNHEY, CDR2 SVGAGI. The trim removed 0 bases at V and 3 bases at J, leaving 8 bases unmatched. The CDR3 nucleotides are TGTGCCAGCAGTTACTCACGTACTTGGGGGGGCTACGAGCAGTACTTC. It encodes CASSYSRTWGGYEQYF.

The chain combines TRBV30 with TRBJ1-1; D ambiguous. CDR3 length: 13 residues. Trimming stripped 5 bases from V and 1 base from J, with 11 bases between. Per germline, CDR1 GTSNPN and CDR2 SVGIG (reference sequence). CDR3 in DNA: TGTGCCTGGGCCCTTCTCCGGAACACTGAAGCTTTCTTT. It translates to CAWALLRNTEAFF.

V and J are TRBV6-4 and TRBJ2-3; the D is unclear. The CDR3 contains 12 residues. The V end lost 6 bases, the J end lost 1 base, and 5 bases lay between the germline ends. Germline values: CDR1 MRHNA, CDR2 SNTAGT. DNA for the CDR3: TGTGCCAGCAGGGACCGCACAGATACGCAGTATTTT. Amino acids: CASRDRTDTQYF.

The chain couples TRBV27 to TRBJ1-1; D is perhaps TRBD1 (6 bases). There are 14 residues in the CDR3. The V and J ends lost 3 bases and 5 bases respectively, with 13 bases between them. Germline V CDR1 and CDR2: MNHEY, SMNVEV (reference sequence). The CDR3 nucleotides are TGTGCCAGCAGTTTTGCCGGGGGCCGAACTGAAGCTTTCTTT. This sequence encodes CASSFAGGRTEAFF.

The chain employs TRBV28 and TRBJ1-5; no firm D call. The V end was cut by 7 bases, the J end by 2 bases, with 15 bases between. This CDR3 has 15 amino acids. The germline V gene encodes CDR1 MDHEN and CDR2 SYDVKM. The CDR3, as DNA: TGTGCCAGCATCTTGGATACGGCACGCAATCAGCCCCAGCATTTT. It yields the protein CASILDTARNQPQHF.

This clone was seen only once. The CDR3 is CASSIYTEAFF. The CDR3 coding sequence is TGTGCCAGCAGTATTTACACTGAAGCTTTCTTT. The chain employs TRBV28 and TRBJ1-1, with no clear D. Per the germline V gene, CDR1 is MDHEN and CDR2 is SYDVKM. The CDR3 has 11 amino acids. V gave up 5 bases and J gave up 3 bases, with 4 bases separating them. Using reference TRBV28 and TRBJ1-1 for the parts outside the CDR3, the full variable domain is DVKVTQSSRYLVKRTGEKVFLECVQDMDHENMFWYRQDPGLGLRLIYFSYDVKMKEKGDIPEGYSVSREKKERFSLILESASTNQTSMYLCASSIYTEAFFGQGTRLTVV.

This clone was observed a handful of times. CDR3 DNA: TGTGCCAGCAGCTTAGGGGGTAGCGGGAGTCGCTACGAGCAGTACTTC. Translating gives CASSLGGSGSRYEQYF. The chain recombines TRBV7-2 with TRBJ2-7, with 9 positions matching TRBD2. The J segment lost 3 bases and the V segment lost 1 base, leaving 7 bases of the junction unmatched. This CDR3 has 16 amino acids. Per the germline V gene, CDR1 is SGHTA and CDR2 is FQGNSA.

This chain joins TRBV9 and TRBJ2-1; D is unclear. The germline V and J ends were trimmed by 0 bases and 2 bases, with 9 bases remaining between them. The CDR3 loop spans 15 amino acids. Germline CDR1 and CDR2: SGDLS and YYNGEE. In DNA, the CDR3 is TGTGCCAGCAGCGTAGAAAGGTGGGCCTACAATGAGCAGTTCTTC. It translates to CASSVERWAYNEQFF.

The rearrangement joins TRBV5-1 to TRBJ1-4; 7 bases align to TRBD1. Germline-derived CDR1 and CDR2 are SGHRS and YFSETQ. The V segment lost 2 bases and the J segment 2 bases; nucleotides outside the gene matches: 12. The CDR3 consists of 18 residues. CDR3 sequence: CASSLSGGGLRTNEKLFF. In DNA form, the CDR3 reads TGCGCCAGCAGCTTAAGTGGAGGGGGCCTAAGGACTAATGAAAAACTGTTTTTT.

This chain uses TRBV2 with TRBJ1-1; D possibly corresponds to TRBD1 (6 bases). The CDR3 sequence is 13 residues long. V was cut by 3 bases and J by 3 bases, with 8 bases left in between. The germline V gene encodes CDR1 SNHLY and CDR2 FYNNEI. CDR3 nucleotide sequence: TGTGCCAGCAGTGACAGGGGATACACTGAAGCTTTCTTT. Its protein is CASSDRGYTEAFF.

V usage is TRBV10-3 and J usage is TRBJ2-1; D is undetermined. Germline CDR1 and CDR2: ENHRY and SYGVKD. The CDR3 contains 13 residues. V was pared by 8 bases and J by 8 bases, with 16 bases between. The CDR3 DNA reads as TGTGCCATCGAAGACCCCGTGTTCGATGAGCAGTTCTTC. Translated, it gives CAIEDPVFDEQFF.

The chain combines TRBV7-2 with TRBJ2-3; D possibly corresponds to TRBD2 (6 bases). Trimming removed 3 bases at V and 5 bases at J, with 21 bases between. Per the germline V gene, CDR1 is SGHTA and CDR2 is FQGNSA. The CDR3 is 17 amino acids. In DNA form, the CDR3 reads TGTGCCAGCAGCTTTTTGGACTACCCCCCACCCCAAGATACGCAGTATTTT. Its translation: CASSFLDYPPPQDTQYF.